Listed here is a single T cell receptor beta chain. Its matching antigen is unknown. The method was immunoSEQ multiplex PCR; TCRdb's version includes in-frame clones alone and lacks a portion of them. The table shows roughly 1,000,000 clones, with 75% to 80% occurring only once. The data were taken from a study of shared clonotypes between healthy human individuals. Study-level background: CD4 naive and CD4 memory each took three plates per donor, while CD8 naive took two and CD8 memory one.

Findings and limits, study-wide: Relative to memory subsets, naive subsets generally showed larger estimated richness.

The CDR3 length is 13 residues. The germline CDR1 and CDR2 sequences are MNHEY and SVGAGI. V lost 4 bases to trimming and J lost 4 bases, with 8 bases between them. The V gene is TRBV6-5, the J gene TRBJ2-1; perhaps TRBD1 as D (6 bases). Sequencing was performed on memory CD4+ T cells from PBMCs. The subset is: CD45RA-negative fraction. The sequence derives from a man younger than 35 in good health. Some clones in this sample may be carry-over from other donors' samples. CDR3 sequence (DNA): TGTGCCAGCAGTTTAGGGACATACAATGAGCAGTTCTTC. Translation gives CASSLGTYNEQFF.